The 25 T cell receptor beta chains below all came from one sample that was sequenced in a study of post-analysis software for immune sequencing data (dated by TCRdb to about 2015). Study-wide conclusions, independent of this receptor: Significantly higher frequencies in patients than in controls were found for five or six TRBV segments, including TRBV5-6, TRBV5-1 and TRBV20-1.

Their cognate antigens are unknown. Library construction relied on PCR. The listed sequencing device is Illumina HiSeq 2500. To reduce PCR and sequencing biases, unique molecular identifiers were incorporated into the TCR beta cDNA libraries. In-frame beta chains were kept once TCRdb had trimmed the public reads at Q25 with fastp and called clones with MiXCR. Rows are unified per CDR3 protein, each entry keeping the most common DNA and genes. The sample has roughly 800,000 distinct CDR3 sequences on record, just over 45% of them singletons. In total, the top ten clones hold approximately 5% of the sample. The sequenced sample was blood. These receptors all come from a girl aged 10-17 years with multiple sclerosis.

This sequence joins TRBV6-5 and TRBJ1-1; TRBD1 matches 10 bases. The CDR3 is 13 residues long. CDR1 MNHEY and CDR2 SVGAGI come from the germline V gene. Losses at the gene ends were 2 bases for V and 11 bases for J; bases not matched to a gene: 5. CDR3 sequence: CASSYDRGPDAFF. Here the CDR3 DNA reads TGTGCCAGCAGTTACGACAGGGGGCCGGATGCTTTCTTT.

The chain employs TRBV20-1 and TRBJ1-2; 8 nucleotides match TRBD1. V was clipped by 0 bases and J by 5 bases; unmatched bases: 8. The CDR3 is 15 residues long. Germline loops: CDR1 DFQATT, CDR2 SNEGSKA (reference sequence). The CDR3 protein is CSARDGTGGIYGYTF. CDR3 sequence (DNA): TGCAGTGCTAGAGATGGGACAGGCGGAATTTATGGCTACACCTTC.

The genes are TRBV4-2 and TRBJ1-1; the D is unclear. This CDR3 is 16 amino acids long. The V end was cut by 1 base, the J end by 4 bases, with 16 bases between. Germline CDR1 LGHNA, CDR2 YNFKEQ. The CDR3 is CASSQGLDRGGTEAFF. In DNA, the CDR3 is TGTGCCAGCAGCCAAGGTCTGGACCGCGGAGGCACTGAAGCTTTCTTT.

The rearrangement uses TRBV20-1 and TRBJ1-5; tentative D call: TRBD1 (6 bases). The CDR3 is 15 amino acids. Germline CDR1 is DFQATT and CDR2 is SNEGSKA (reference sequence). V was pared by 3 bases and J by 3 bases, with 15 bases between. This CDR3 is CSASRGRQDNQPQHF. The DNA for the CDR3 is TGCAGTGCTAGCCGGGGCAGACAGGACAATCAGCCCCAGCATTTT.

V usage is TRBV5-6 and J usage is TRBJ2-1; 7 positions agree with TRBD1. This CDR3 has 15 residues. With V trimmed by 4 bases and J by 4 bases, 8 bases remained unmatched. Germline V lookup: CDR1 SGHDT, CDR2 YYEEEE. The CDR3 DNA follows: TGTGCCAGCAGCCGCACAGGGGCTCCTTACAATGAGCAGTTCTTC. This gives the protein CASSRTGAPYNEQFF.

The rearrangement joins TRBV29-1 to TRBJ2-7; 10 bases are shared with TRBD2. V was clipped by 2 bases and J by 6 bases; unmatched bases: 19. The CDR3 runs to 18 residues. Germline lookup yields CDR1 SQVTM and CDR2 ANQGSEA. Written as DNA, the CDR3 is TGCAGCGTTGAAATACTAGCGGGATCCTTCTGGGGGCCTTCCGAGCAGTACTTC. Protein product: CSVEILAGSFWGPSEQYF.

The chain employs TRBV6-6 and TRBJ1-1; TRBD1 agrees at 9 bases. CDR3 length equals 15 residues. V dropped 7 bases and J dropped 4; count of bases not matched to a gene: 10. CDR1 is MNHNY and CDR2 is SVGAGI in the germline V gene (reference sequence). The CDR3 DNA follows: TGTGCCAGCACCAGTGGACAGGGGTACCCCACTGAAGCTTTCTTT. This gives the protein CASTSGQGYPTEAFF.

This clonotype was counted a few times. V and J are TRBV7-2 and TRBJ2-1; 7 positions match TRBD2. CDR1 and CDR2 from the germline V gene are SGHTA and FQGNSA. V lost 1 base and J lost 10; bases outside the gene matches: 10. The CDR3 is 15 amino acids. CDR3 bases: TGTGCCAGCAGCTTAGATTCCCTAGCGGCCTTAGAGCAGTTCTTC. It specifies CASSLDSLAALEQFF. Combining the CDR3 with reference TRBV7-2 and TRBJ2-1 gives the whole variable domain GAGVSQSPSNKVTEKGKDVELRCDPISGHTALYWYRQSLGQGLEFLIYFQGNSAPDKSGLPSDRFSAERTGGSVSTLTIQRTQQEDSAVYLCASSLDSLAALEQFFGPGTRLTVL.

The V call is TRBV20-1, the J call TRBJ2-1; 12 bases are a match to TRBD2. The CDR3 extends over 15 amino acids. Looked up from germline, CDR1 is DFQATT and CDR2 is SNEGSKA (reference sequence). With 5 bases clipped from V and 2 bases from J, the junction kept 4 bases outside the gene matches. CDR3 protein: CSAHGLAGTYNEQFF. The CDR3 DNA reads as TGCAGTGCTCATGGACTAGCGGGGACCTACAATGAGCAGTTCTTC.

The V gene is TRBV9, the J gene TRBJ2-2; D is unresolved. Germline V gene data show CDR1 as SGDLS and CDR2 as YYNGEE. Trimming removed 3 bases at V and 5 bases at J, with 11 bases between. The CDR3 runs 14 residues. CDR3 region: CASSAGAQTGELFF. For the CDR3, the DNA is TGTGCCAGCAGCGCCGGTGCCCAAACCGGGGAGCTGTTTTTT. The complete variable domain, with remaining parts taken from reference TRBV9 and TRBJ2-2, reads DSGVTQTPKHLITATGQRVTLRCSPRSGDLSVYWYQQSLDQGLQFLIQYYNGEERAKGNILERFSAQQFPDLHSELNLSSLELGDSALYFCASSAGAQTGELFFGEGSRLTVL.

This clonotype appeared a few times. The J gene is TRBJ2-5, the V gene TRBV20-1, with TRBD1 identical over 8 bases. The germline CDR1 and CDR2 sequences are DFQATT and SNEGSKA (reference sequence). The CDR3 has 13 amino acids. The V and J ends lost 1 base and 5 bases, in that order; junction bases with no gene match: 3. The CDR3 DNA reads TGCAGTGCTAGAGGGACAGGGTTGGAGACCCAGTACTTC. This encodes CSARGTGLETQYF.

This clonotype has ten or more counts. The chain employs TRBV27 and TRBJ2-1, with 8 bases lining up with TRBD2. The trim removed 5 bases at V and 0 bases at J, leaving 3 bases unmatched. The CDR3 has 15 residues. Germline V gene sequence: CDR1 MNHEY, CDR2 SMNVEV (reference sequence). The CDR3 bases are TGTGCCAGCAGTCCTGGACTAGCCTCCTACAATGAGCAGTTCTTC. Translating it yields CASSPGLASYNEQFF.

As concerns this clonotype: A much larger clone lies one base from this, so it may be a read error. The chain uses TRBV29-1 and TRBJ2-6; D uncertain. CDR3 length: 13 amino acids. V lost 3 bases and J lost 0, with 3 bases in between. Germline V gives CDR1 SQVTM, CDR2 ANQGSEA. The CDR3 bases are TGCAGCGTTGAGGACTCTGGGGCCAACGTCCTGACTTTC. As protein: CSVEDSGANVLTF.

The chain combines TRBV20-1 with TRBJ2-3, with TRBD2 matching over 9 bases. V lost 5 bases to trimming and J lost 2 bases; unmatched junction nucleotides: 11. The CDR3 loop spans 16 amino acids. Germline V gene lookup returns CDR1 DFQATT and CDR2 SNEGSKA (reference sequence). CDR3 nucleotide sequence: TGCAGTGCTCCAGACGGTCTAGCGGGGTCCACAGATACGCAGTATTTT. It codes for CSAPDGLAGSTDTQYF.

The chain has TRBV20-1 and TRBJ2-3, with 11 bases lining up with TRBD2. Per germline, CDR1 DFQATT and CDR2 SNEGSKA (reference sequence). The ends lost 3 bases at V and 2 bases at J; junction bases unmatched: 1. The CDR3 is 14 residues long. In DNA, the CDR3 is TGCAGTGCTAGGACTAGCGGGACCACAGATACGCAGTATTTT. This codes for CSARTSGTTDTQYF.

The gene calls are TRBV6-5 and TRBJ2-5, with 9 bases lining up with TRBD2. The CDR3 runs to 17 residues. Germline CDR1 MNHEY, CDR2 SVGAGI. Losses at the gene ends were 0 bases for V and 5 bases for J; bases not matched to a gene: 10. CDR3 amino acids: CASSYSPLAGTGETQYF. The CDR3 DNA sequence: TGTGCCAGCAGTTACTCGCCCCTAGCGGGGACGGGTGAGACCCAGTACTTC.

This clonotype appeared a single time. A read error may explain this, as a much larger clone is one base away. The genes are TRBV6-5 and TRBJ2-7, with TRBD1 matching over 7 bases. Germline loops: CDR1 MNHEY, CDR2 SVGAGI. There are 13 residues in the CDR3. Here the CDR3 reads CASSWDSSHEQYF. DNA for the CDR3: TGTGCCAGCAGTTGGGACAGCTCCCACGAGCAGTACTTC.

The gene calls are TRBV6-2 or TRBV6-3 and TRBJ1-1, with D uncertain. The CDR3 length is 16 residues. V lost 0 bases, J lost 5 bases, and 16 bases lay in between. Germline lookup yields CDR1 MNHEY and CDR2 SVGEGT. In DNA, the CDR3 is TGTGCCAGCAGTTACTCGGATATTCCCGGAAGGACTGAAGCTTTCTTT. Amino acid sequence: CASSYSDIPGRTEAFF.

The rearrangement joins TRBV7-8 to TRBJ2-4; 7 positions match TRBD1. This CDR3 region has 17 residues. The V segment lost 3 bases and the J segment 5 bases; nucleotides outside the gene matches: 13. CDR1 and CDR2 from the germline V gene are SGHVS and FQNEAQ. The CDR3 region has the DNA TGTGCCAGCAGCTTCTCCGGCCACCCGGACAGGCAAAACATTCAGTACTTC. Its translation: CASSFSGHPDRQNIQYF. Based on the CDR3 plus reference TRBV7-8 and TRBJ2-4, the full variable domain is GAGVSQSPRYKVAKRGQDVALRCDPISGHVSLFWYQQALGQGPEFLTYFQNEAQLDKSGLPSDRFFAERPEGSVSTLKIQRTQQEDSAVYLCASSFSGHPDRQNIQYFGAGTRLSVL.

This CDR3 is CAISIDRNNEQFF. CDR3 bases: TGTGCCATCTCAATCGACAGAAACAATGAGCAGTTCTTC. The chain employs TRBV6-1 and TRBJ2-1; the D gene is possibly TRBD1 (5 bases). The V end lost 10 bases, the J end lost 5 bases, and 15 bases lay between the germline ends. Germline assignment: CDR1 MNHNS and CDR2 SASEGT. The CDR3 spans 13 residues.

This chain connects TRBV29-1 to TRBJ1-2; D remains unclear. Trimming cost V 4 bases and J 4 bases, with 10 bases left between them. This CDR3 is built from 12 residues. Germline-derived CDR1 and CDR2 are SQVTM and ANQGSEA. The chain's CDR3 is CSVGQVVYGYTF. CDR3 nucleotides: TGCAGCGTTGGGCAGGTCGTCTATGGCTACACCTTC.

This clonotype was picked up a small number of times. The chain is built from TRBV20-1 and TRBJ2-7; 11 nucleotides agree with TRBD2. CDR1 and CDR2 from the germline V gene are DFQATT and SNEGSKA (reference sequence). The CDR3 loop spans 18 amino acids. Germline trimming cut 0 bases from V and 4 bases from J; bases unmatched to any gene: 14. In DNA form, the CDR3 reads TGCAGTGCTAGAGATTCCACCTCCCGTACTAGCGGGAGTTACGAGCAGTACTTC. Encoded protein: CSARDSTSRTSGSYEQYF.

The genes are TRBV11-2 and TRBJ2-1; TRBD1 agrees at 9 bases. Trimming at V came to 1 base and at J to 3 bases, leaving 7 bases not matched to a gene. The germline CDR1 and CDR2 sequences are SGHAT and FQNNGV. The CDR3 is 17 residues long. The CDR3 DNA reads TGTGCCAGCAGCTTAGGCCCCGGGACAGGGATCTACAATGAGCAGTTCTTC. Translation: CASSLGPGTGIYNEQFF.

The chain links TRBV29-1 to TRBJ2-3, with D perhaps TRBD1 or TRBD2 (5 bases each). CDR1 and CDR2 (germline): SQVTM, ANQGSEA. The ends were cut back, 4 bases at V and 1 base at J, with 12 bases in the middle. This CDR3 region has 14 residues. CDR3 in DNA: TGCAGCGTTGGATGGCAGGGAGGCACAGATACGCAGTATTTT. Its protein product is CSVGWQGGTDTQYF.

This clonotype turned up a few times. V and J are TRBV29-1 and TRBJ1-2, with unresolved D. Germline V CDR1 and CDR2: SQVTM, ANQGSEA. The CDR3 extends over 15 amino acids. Trimming left V 5 bases short and J 0 bases short, with 16 bases between. CDR3 sequence: CSVPGGKASNYGYTF. DNA for the CDR3: TGCAGCGTTCCCGGCGGCAAAGCCTCTAACTATGGCTACACCTTC.